The text below deals with one T cell receptor beta chain. Profiled with immunoSEQ multiplex PCR; TCRdb holds only in-frame clones, not every one. The sample gives some 17,000 clones, roughly 90% of which show up once; 2.7% is in the top ten. The entry originates in a study of T cell clonotyping in hematopoietic cell transplantation. Trimming took 4 bases from V and 12 from J, leaving 18 bases between them. The CDR3 runs to 13 residues. Germline V gives CDR1 SGHTA, CDR2 FQGNSA. This TCR came from a man aged 50 to 59 in good health. Some clones in this sample may be carry-over from other donors' samples. The rearrangement joins TRBV7-2 to TRBJ1-2; possibly TRBD1 for D (6 bases). Sequences were obtained from peripheral blood mononuclear cells. The CDR3, as DNA: TGTGCCAGCAGCTCTAGAACAGGGATAGAGGACACCTTC. Amino acid sequence: CASSSRTGIEDTF.